These 5 T cell receptor beta chains were sequenced from one sample in a study of technical replicates of blood from a handful of donors. Sequenced by immunoSEQ multiplex PCR; TCRdb stores in-frame clones only, minus some. The sample shows about 95,000 clones, about 95% of them seen only once. Material: T cells isolated from PBMCs. These receptors all come from a human donor in good health.

The V gene is TRBV5-1, the J gene TRBJ1-4; no clear D. CDR1 SGHRS and CDR2 YFSETQ come from the germline V gene. Trimming took off 1 base at V and 4 bases at J, with 8 bases between the two ends. The CDR3 covers 14 residues. The CDR3 DNA reads as TGCGCCAGCAGCTTGAGAGGTTATAATGAAAAACTGTTTTTT. This translates into CASSLRGYNEKLFF.

This rearrangement joins TRBV6-6 to TRBJ1-1; D possibly corresponds to TRBD1 (5 bases). Germline V gives CDR1 MNHNY, CDR2 SVGAGI (reference sequence). Trimming pared 2 bases from V and 3 bases from J, leaving 13 bases between. CDR3 length: 15 amino acids. This CDR3 reads CASSYTPGPYTEAFF. CDR3 DNA sequence: TGTGCCAGCAGTTACACCCCAGGGCCTTACACTGAAGCTTTCTTT.

This clone was recorded only once. V usage is TRBV2 and J usage is TRBJ2-7; D is possibly TRBD2 (5 bases). Trimming pared 6 bases from V and 0 bases from J, leaving 9 bases between. The CDR3 consists of 13 residues. Germline V lookup: CDR1 SNHLY, CDR2 FYNNEI. The chain's CDR3 is CASRITSSYEQYF. The CDR3 bases are TGTGCCAGCAGGATAACTAGCTCCTACGAGCAGTACTTC.

V and J are TRBV10-3 and TRBJ1-2; D gene ambiguous. V lost 2 bases and J 3 bases, leaving 7 bases between the germline ends. CDR1 ENHRY and CDR2 SYGVKD come from the germline V gene. This CDR3 region has 13 residues. The CDR3 sequence: CAISEVQHYGYTF. The CDR3 region has the DNA TGTGCCATCAGTGAGGTACAGCACTATGGCTACACCTTC.

This clone was seen only a few times. This rearrangement joins TRBV28 to TRBJ1-1; possibly TRBD1 for D (5 bases). Germline V gene data show CDR1 as MDHEN and CDR2 as SYDVKM. Trimming removed 3 bases from V and 1 base from J, with 9 bases in between. The CDR3 extends over 14 amino acids. The CDR3 DNA follows: TGTGCCAGCAGTTTTGGAGGGGAGAACACTGAAGCTTTCTTT. Its translation is CASSFGGENTEAFF.